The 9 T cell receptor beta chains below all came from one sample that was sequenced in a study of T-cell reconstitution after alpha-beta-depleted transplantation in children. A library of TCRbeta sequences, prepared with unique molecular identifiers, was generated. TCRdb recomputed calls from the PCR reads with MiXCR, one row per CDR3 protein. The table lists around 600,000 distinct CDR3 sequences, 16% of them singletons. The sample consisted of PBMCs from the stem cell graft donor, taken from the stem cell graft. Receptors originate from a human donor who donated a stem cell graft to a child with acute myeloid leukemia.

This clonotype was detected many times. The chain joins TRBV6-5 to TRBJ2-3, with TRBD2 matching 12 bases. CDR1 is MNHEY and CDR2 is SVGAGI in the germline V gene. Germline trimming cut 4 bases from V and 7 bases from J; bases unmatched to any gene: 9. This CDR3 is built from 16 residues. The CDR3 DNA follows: TGTGCCAGCAGTTCGATATCCGGACTAGCGGGGCATACGCAGTATTTT. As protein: CASSSISGLAGHTQYF.

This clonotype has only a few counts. CDR3 loop: CATSDVTGPANTGELFF. The CDR3 coding sequence is TGTGCCACCAGTGATGTAACAGGGCCCGCGAACACCGGGGAGCTGTTTTTT. V and J are TRBV24-1 and TRBJ2-2; TRBD1 might be the D (6 bases). V lost 3 bases and J lost 0, with 13 bases in between. The CDR3 is 17 amino acids. The V gene's germline CDR1 is KGHDR and CDR2 SFDVKD.

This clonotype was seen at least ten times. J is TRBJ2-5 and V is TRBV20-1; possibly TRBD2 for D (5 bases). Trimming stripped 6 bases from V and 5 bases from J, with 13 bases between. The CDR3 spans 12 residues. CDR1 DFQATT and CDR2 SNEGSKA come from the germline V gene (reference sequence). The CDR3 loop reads CSAPHSGETQYF. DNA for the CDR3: TGCAGTGCCCCACACTCGGGGGAGACCCAGTACTTC.

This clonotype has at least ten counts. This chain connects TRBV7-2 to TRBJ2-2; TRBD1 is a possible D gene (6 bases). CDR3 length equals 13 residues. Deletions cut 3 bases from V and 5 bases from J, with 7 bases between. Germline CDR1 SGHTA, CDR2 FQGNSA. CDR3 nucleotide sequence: TGTGCCAGCAGCTTTCAGGGGACCGGGGAGCTGTTTTTT. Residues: CASSFQGTGELFF.

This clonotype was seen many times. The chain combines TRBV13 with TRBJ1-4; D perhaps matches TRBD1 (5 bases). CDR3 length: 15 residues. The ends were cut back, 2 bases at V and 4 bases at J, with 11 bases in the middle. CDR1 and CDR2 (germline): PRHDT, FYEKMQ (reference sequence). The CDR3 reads CASSLSGTHNEKLFF. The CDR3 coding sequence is TGTGCCAGCAGCTTAAGTGGGACCCATAATGAAAAACTGTTTTTT.

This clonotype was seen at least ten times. CDR3: CASRQLAGVNEQFF. The CDR3 region has the DNA TGTGCCAGCAGACAACTAGCGGGGGTCAATGAGCAGTTCTTC. The J gene is TRBJ2-1, the V gene TRBV7-2; 11 bases fit TRBD2. J was trimmed by 6 bases and V by 6 bases; bases with no gene match: 4. This CDR3 region has 14 residues. Germline CDR1 and CDR2: SGHTA and FQGNSA.

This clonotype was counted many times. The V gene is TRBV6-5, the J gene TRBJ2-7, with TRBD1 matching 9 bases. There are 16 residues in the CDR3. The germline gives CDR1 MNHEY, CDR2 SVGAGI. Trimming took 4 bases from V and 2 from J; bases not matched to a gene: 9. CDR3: CASSFSPGQGTYEQYV. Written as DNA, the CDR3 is TGTGCCAGCAGTTTCTCTCCGGGACAGGGCACCTACGAGCAGTACGTC.

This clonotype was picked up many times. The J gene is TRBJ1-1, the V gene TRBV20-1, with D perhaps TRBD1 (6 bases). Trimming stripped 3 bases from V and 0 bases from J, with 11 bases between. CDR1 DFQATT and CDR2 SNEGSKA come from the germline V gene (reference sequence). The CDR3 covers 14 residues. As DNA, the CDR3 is TGCAGTGCTAGCCGACAGGCAATGAACACTGAAGCTTTCTTT. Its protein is CSASRQAMNTEAFF.

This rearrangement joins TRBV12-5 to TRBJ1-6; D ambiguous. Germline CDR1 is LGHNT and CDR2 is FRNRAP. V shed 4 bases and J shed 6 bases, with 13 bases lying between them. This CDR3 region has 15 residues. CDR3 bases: TGTGCTAGTGGTTCGGCGACGGGTGGTAATTCACCCCTCCACTTT. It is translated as CASGSATGGNSPLHF.